This T cell receptor (beta chain) was identified in a study of T cells in Graves' hyperthyroidism and ophthalmopathy. General study results and limits: With a median lead of around 6.7 months before onset, the model predicted ophthalmopathy.

Regarding this clonotype: Its antigen remains unidentified.

There were TCR beta CDR3 regions amplified from RNA transcripts. An initial round of RT-PCR targeting the TCR CDR3 relied on the HTBI primer set. Via MiXCR, TCRdb re-called the multiplex PCR reads, giving one row per CDR3 protein. The data show a few hundred thousand distinct CDR3 sequences, roughly 20% seen once. Trimming took 2 bases from V and 5 from J, leaving 10 bases between them. CDR1 is MNHEY, CDR2 SMNVEV, per germline (reference sequence). This CDR3 is built from 13 residues. On the basis of clinical symptoms, serum thyroxine and TRAb, thyroid ultrasound and orbital computed tomography, diagnoses were made.

This clonotype originated in a young man with Graves' hyperthyroidism. Sequencing was performed on blood. V and J are TRBV27 and TRBJ2-7, with D unclear. The CDR3 protein is CASSLSPGNEQYF. For the CDR3, the DNA is TGTGCCAGCAGTTTAAGTCCCGGAAACGAGCAGTACTTC.